A selection of T cell receptor beta chains follows, all from one sample in a study of vaccination and CD4 T cells after COVID-19. These receptors are not linked to any known antigen. TCRdb re-derived calls from the PCR reads in MiXCR, one entry per CDR3 protein. Found here are 15,000 or so distinct CDR3 sequences, around half of them singletons; the top ten hold about 7.2%. The sequenced sample was CD4+ T cells from blood, cultured in vitro. All receptors derive from a human donor who had recovered from COVID-19. Each CDR3 is given with its conserved first and last residue. The D gene is left open where the match is weak. The size entry is marked missing in some rows and otherwise reads once, few, many or a size class.

length: 13
V: TRBV19
size: NA
J: TRBJ1-2
D: TRBD1
CDR3: CASSMGTGYGYTF
DNA: TGTGCCAGTAGTATGGGGACAGGCTATGGCTACACCTTC

length: 12
V: TRBV20-1
size: once
J: TRBJ2-3
D: NA
CDR3: CSARGRLDTQYF
DNA: TGCAGTGCTAGGGGCAGGCTTGATACGCAGTATTTT

length: 15
V: TRBV5-4
size: once
J: TRBJ1-2
D: TRBD1
CDR3: CASSGAEGARYGYTF
DNA: TGTGCCAGCAGCGGAGCCGAGGGGGCGCGGTATGGCTACACCTTC

length: 18
V: TRBV27
size: NA
J: TRBJ1-2
D: NA
CDR3: CASSLRVAALRAPHGYTF
DNA: TGTGCCAGCAGTTTAAGGGTGGCAGCCCTTAGGGCCCCACATGGCTACACCTTC

length: 15
V: TRBV28
size: NA
J: TRBJ1-5
D: NA
CDR3: CASTLRGPGSQPQHF
DNA: TGTGCCAGCACCTTGAGGGGCCCCGGCAGTCAGCCCCAGCATTTT

length: 14
V: TRBV20-1
size: NA
J: TRBJ2-7
D: NA
CDR3: CSAEDSFSSYEQYF
DNA: TGCAGTGCTGAGGACAGTTTTAGCTCCTACGAGCAGTACTTC

length: 15
V: TRBV10-1
size: NA
J: TRBJ1-1
D: TRBD1
CDR3: CASSEGTGRYTEAFF
DNA: TGCGCCAGCAGTGAGGGGACAGGGAGGTACACTGAAGCTTTCTTT

length: 12
V: TRBV2
size: few
J: TRBJ1-1
D: TRBD1
CDR3: CAIRGGDTEAFF
DNA: TGTGCCATCAGGGGGGGTGACACTGAAGCTTTCTTT

length: 17
V: TRBV27
size: NA
J: TRBJ1-5
D: NA
CDR3: CASKPFPGIDGNQPQHF
DNA: TGTGCCAGCAAGCCCTTTCCGGGGATCGATGGCAATCAGCCCCAGCATTTT

length: 14
V: TRBV5-4
size: NA
J: TRBJ2-1
D: TRBD2
CDR3: CASASGTGYNEQFF
DNA: TGTGCCAGCGCAAGCGGGACCGGCTACAATGAGCAGTTCTTC

length: 13
V: TRBV6-2/TRBV6-3
size: few
J: TRBJ2-5
D: TRBD1
CDR3: CASNGQGKKTQYF
DNA: TGTGCCAGCAACGGACAGGGGAAGAAGACCCAGTACTTC

length: 13
V: TRBV20-1
size: NA
J: TRBJ2-7
D: NA
CDR3: CSASTTGAYEQYF
DNA: TGCAGTGCTAGTACCACCGGGGCCTACGAGCAGTACTTC

length: 14
V: TRBV7-8
size: few
J: TRBJ1-5
D: TRBD1
CDR3: CASSLNTGEQPQHF
DNA: TGTGCCAGCAGCTTGAATACAGGGGAACAGCCCCAGCATTTT

length: 12
V: TRBV30
size: NA
J: TRBJ1-1
D: NA
CDR3: CAWSPGVGEAFF
DNA: TGTGCCTGGTCTCCGGGGGTGGGTGAAGCTTTCTTT

length: 14
V: TRBV27
size: few
J: TRBJ2-7
D: TRBD1
CDR3: CASSPKRTGGLEYF
DNA: TGTGCCAGCAGCCCAAAGCGGACAGGGGGCCTAGAGTACTTC

length: 14
V: TRBV11-3
size: few
J: TRBJ1-2
D: NA
CDR3: CASSLRGSNYGYTF
DNA: TGTGCCAGCAGCTTAAGGGGGAGTAACTATGGCTACACCTTC

length: 13
V: TRBV24-1
size: few
J: TRBJ2-2
D: NA
CDR3: CATRDSNTGELFF
DNA: TGTGCCACCAGGGATTCCAACACCGGGGAGCTGTTTTTT

length: 15
V: TRBV20-1
size: NA
J: TRBJ2-3
D: NA
CDR3: CSARDMMIGTDTQYF
DNA: TGCAGTGCTAGAGATATGATGATCGGAACAGATACGCAGTATTTT

length: 15
V: TRBV6-2/TRBV6-3
size: few
J: TRBJ1-2
D: NA
CDR3: CASSFGMGRSYGYTF
DNA: TGTGCCAGCAGTTTCGGGATGGGCAGGAGCTATGGCTACACCTTC

length: 16
V: TRBV7-2
size: NA
J: TRBJ2-5
D: TRBD2
CDR3: CASSLDLAGGWETQYF
DNA: TGTGCCAGCAGCTTAGATCTAGCGGGAGGGTGGGAGACCCAGTACTTC

length: 18
V: TRBV7-9
size: NA
J: TRBJ1-1
D: NA
CDR3: CASSLRGRLGALDTEAFF
DNA: TGTGCCAGCAGCTTAAGGGGTCGCTTAGGGGCACTGGACACTGAAGCTTTCTTT

length: 14
V: TRBV2
size: NA
J: TRBJ2-5
D: NA
CDR3: CASSERQFGVTQYF
DNA: TGTGCCAGCAGTGAACGACAGTTCGGGGTGACCCAGTACTTC

length: 12
V: TRBV29-1
size: NA
J: TRBJ2-7
D: NA
CDR3: CSVEDLPYEQYF
DNA: TGCAGCGTTGAAGATCTCCCCTACGAGCAGTACTTC

length: 15
V: TRBV4-3
size: NA
J: TRBJ1-3
D: NA
CDR3: CASSQEAYSWNTIYF
DNA: TGCGCCAGCAGCCAAGAAGCTTACAGTTGGAACACCATATATTTT

length: 15
V: TRBV11-3
size: NA
J: TRBJ2-1
D: TRBD1
CDR3: CASSLNPDRQNEQFF
DNA: TGTGCCAGCAGCTTAAATCCGGACAGGCAAAATGAGCAGTTCTTC

length: 15
V: TRBV7-2
size: NA
J: TRBJ2-7
D: TRBD2
CDR3: CASSILAQSSYEQYF
DNA: TGTGCCAGCAGCATACTAGCGCAGAGCTCCTACGAGCAGTACTTC

length: 13
V: TRBV6-2/TRBV6-3
size: few
J: TRBJ1-5
D: NA
CDR3: CASSYDGNQPQHF
DNA: TGTGCCAGCAGTTACGACGGAAATCAGCCCCAGCATTTT

length: 14
V: TRBV20-1
size: NA
J: TRBJ2-3
D: NA
CDR3: CSIVGRRYTDTQYF
DNA: TGCAGCATCGTGGGCAGGCGGTACACAGATACGCAGTATTTT

length: 13
V: TRBV7-3
size: NA
J: TRBJ1-2
D: NA
CDR3: CASSLDSSYGYTF
DNA: TGTGCCAGCAGCTTAGACAGTTCCTATGGCTACACCTTC

length: 14
V: TRBV6-5
size: NA
J: TRBJ1-2
D: NA
CDR3: CASSSPQWSGGYTF
DNA: TGTGCCAGCAGTTCGCCTCAATGGAGTGGTGGCTACACCTTC

length: 15
V: TRBV15
size: few
J: TRBJ2-5
D: TRBD2
CDR3: CATSRGLAGVETQYF
DNA: TGTGCCACCAGCAGAGGACTAGCGGGAGTGGAGACCCAGTACTTC

length: 17
V: TRBV28
size: NA
J: TRBJ2-3
D: TRBD1
CDR3: CATEGGPGRDRTDTQYF
DNA: TGTGCCACAGAAGGGGGCCCTGGAAGGGATCGCACAGATACGCAGTATTTT

length: 17
V: TRBV11-2
size: NA
J: TRBJ2-7
D: TRBD1
CDR3: CAGSLRATGGLTYEQYF
DNA: TGTGCCGGCAGCTTAAGAGCTACAGGGGGCTTAACCTACGAGCAGTACTTC

length: 16
V: TRBV20-1
size: NA
J: TRBJ2-5
D: NA
CDR3: CSARDPSRGAEETQYF
DNA: TGCAGTGCTAGAGATCCGAGTAGGGGGGCTGAAGAGACCCAGTACTTC

length: 16
V: TRBV5-4
size: NA
J: TRBJ2-1
D: TRBD2
CDR3: CASSLAGAYTYNEQFF
DNA: TGTGCCAGCAGCTTAGCGGGAGCTTACACCTACAATGAGCAGTTCTTC

length: 16
V: TRBV11-2
size: NA
J: TRBJ2-1
D: TRBD2
CDR3: CASSLMVAGGYNEQFF
DNA: TGTGCCAGCAGCTTAATGGTAGCGGGAGGGTACAATGAGCAGTTCTTC

length: 14
V: TRBV21-1
size: NA
J: TRBJ2-7
D: NA
CDR3: CATSSGRQYYEQYF
DNA: TGTGCCACCTCCTCGGGTAGACAGTACTACGAGCAGTACTTC

length: 14
V: TRBV7-8
size: few
J: TRBJ2-7
D: TRBD1
CDR3: CASSFRDRQNEQYF
DNA: TGTGCCAGCAGCTTCCGGGACAGGCAGAACGAGCAGTACTTC

length: 14
V: TRBV18
size: few
J: TRBJ2-1
D: NA
CDR3: CASSPSTSSDEQFF
DNA: TGTGCCAGCTCACCATCTACCTCATCCGATGAGCAGTTCTTC

length: 14
V: TRBV2
size: NA
J: TRBJ2-1
D: TRBD2
CDR3: CASGGTSGYNEQFF
DNA: TGTGCCAGCGGGGGGACTAGCGGATACAATGAGCAGTTCTTC

length: 12
V: TRBV10-2
size: NA
J: TRBJ1-2
D: NA
CDR3: CASSEWDQGYTF
DNA: TGCGCCAGCAGTGAGTGGGATCAGGGCTACACCTTC

length: 15
V: TRBV19
size: NA
J: TRBJ1-5
D: TRBD1
CDR3: CASRVSGQGGQPQHF
DNA: TGTGCCAGTAGGGTTTCGGGACAGGGTGGGCAGCCCCAGCATTTT

length: 16
V: TRBV25-1
size: NA
J: TRBJ2-5
D: NA
CDR3: CASSAAGDFWRETQYF
DNA: TGTGCCAGCAGTGCGGCAGGGGATTTTTGGAGAGAGACCCAGTACTTC

length: 15
V: TRBV20-1
size: once
J: TRBJ2-1
D: NA
CDR3: CSARDLRSYYNEQFF
DNA: TGCAGTGCTAGAGATCTTAGGTCTTACTACAATGAGCAGTTCTTC

length: 13
V: TRBV27
size: NA
J: TRBJ1-2
D: NA
CDR3: CASGTGTGNGYTF
DNA: TGTGCCAGCGGTACAGGGACGGGGAATGGCTACACCTTC

length: 14
V: TRBV20-1
size: NA
J: TRBJ2-7
D: NA
CDR3: CSATRDGASYEQYF
DNA: TGCAGTGCTACTAGGGATGGGGCCTCCTACGAGCAGTACTTC

length: 12
V: TRBV24-1
size: NA
J: TRBJ2-2
D: NA
CDR3: CATSKLAGELFF
DNA: TGTGCCACCAGTAAATTGGCCGGGGAGCTGTTTTTT

length: 20
V: TRBV5-1
size: NA
J: TRBJ1-1
D: TRBD1
CDR3: CASSTGTALSWADLNTEAFF
DNA: TGCGCCAGCAGCACTGGGACAGCACTATCATGGGCGGACTTGAACACTGAAGCTTTCTTT

length: 14
V: TRBV14
size: few
J: TRBJ1-2
D: TRBD1
CDR3: CASSIERGRGGYTF
DNA: TGTGCCAGCAGCATCGAGAGGGGGCGCGGTGGCTACACCTTC

length: 14
V: TRBV6-1
size: few
J: TRBJ1-1
D: TRBD1
CDR3: CASSNRDRVTEAFF
DNA: TGTGCCAGCAGTAACCGGGACAGGGTGACTGAAGCTTTCTTT

length: 14
V: TRBV7-9
size: few
J: TRBJ1-5
D: NA
CDR3: CASSLNTENQPQHF
DNA: TGTGCCAGCAGCCTCAACACCGAAAATCAGCCCCAGCATTTT

length: 15
V: TRBV27
size: NA
J: TRBJ2-7
D: NA
CDR3: CASSLDDEGDHEQYF
DNA: TGTGCCAGCAGTCTAGATGATGAAGGGGACCACGAGCAGTACTTC